One and the same sample provided the 29 T cell receptor beta chains below, sequenced in a study of T cell clonotyping in hematopoietic cell transplantation. Repertoires were generated with immunoSEQ multiplex PCR, while TCRdb's copy carries only in-frame clones and drops some. This table holds approximately 6,200 clones, about three quarters found once. The material was PBMCs, obtained 100 days after allogeneic stem cell transplant. The receptors originated from a female patient aged 25-40 years who had an allogeneic stem cell transplant, so the T cells may come from the graft donor. Some clones in this sample may be carry-over from other donors' samples.

This clone was picked up a small number of times. Since a much larger clone is just one base distant, this may be a read error. The sample carries other DNA sequences with the same CDR3. The rearrangement uses TRBV4-1 and TRBJ1-3; D not resolved. Germline V gene sequence: CDR1 MGHRA, CDR2 YSYEKL. Trimming cost V 1 base and J 0 bases, with 4 bases left between them. The CDR3 is made up of 14 amino acids. The CDR3 coding sequence is TGCGCCAGCAGCCAAGGTGACTCTGGAAACACCATATATTTT. This sequence encodes CASSQGDSGNTIYF.

The V call is TRBV30, the J call TRBJ1-1; the D gene is possibly TRBD1 (5 bases). From germline, CDR1 is GTSNPN and CDR2 SVGIG (reference sequence). There are 12 residues in the CDR3. CDR3 coding DNA: TGTGCTGGGTGGGGGGGATACACTGAAGCTTTCTTT. Amino acid sequence: CAGWGGYTEAFF.

This chain links TRBV19 with TRBJ1-3, with TRBD1 as a possible D gene (6 bases). The CDR3 contains 14 residues. In germline, CDR1 is LNHDA, CDR2 SQIVND (reference sequence). V lost 6 bases and J 1 base, leaving 10 bases between the germline ends. The CDR3 region has the DNA TGTGCCAGTAGATCGGACAGTTCTGGAAACACCATATATTTT. This codes for CASRSDSSGNTIYF.

This chain links TRBV27 with TRBJ2-2; D possibly corresponds to TRBD1 (5 bases). The CDR3 totals 15 residues. Germline V CDR1 and CDR2: MNHEY, SMNVEV (reference sequence). V gave up 3 bases and J gave up 6 bases, with 14 bases separating them. The CDR3 DNA follows: TGTGCCAGCAGTTTCGTCAGGGATCGGCCCGGGGAGCTGTTTTTT. This codes for CASSFVRDRPGELFF.

The chain recombines TRBV5-8 with TRBJ1-1, with D uncertain. V was shortened by 5 bases and J by 10 bases, with 24 bases between the two germline ends. This CDR3 spans 15 amino acids. Germline V gene lookup returns CDR1 SGHTS and CDR2 YDEGEE. The CDR3 bases are TGTGCCAGCAGTCTCCCCTGGGTATTTTCTGCCGGAGCTTTCTTT. Its protein product is CASSLPWVFSAGAFF.

The genes are TRBV30 and TRBJ1-2, with TRBD1 identical over 10 bases. Germline CDR1 and CDR2: GTSNPN and SVGIG (reference sequence). The CDR3 has 15 residues. V shed 4 bases, J shed 3 bases, and the junction held 8 bases outside the gene matches. The CDR3 bases are TGTGCCTGGATATCTCGGGACAGGGGCTACTATGGCTACACCTTC. It yields the protein CAWISRDRGYYGYTF. The full variable domain, with the rest looked up from reference TRBV30 and TRBJ1-2, is SQTIHQWPATLVQPVGSPLSLECTVEGTSNPNLYWYRQAAGRGLQLLFYSVGIGQISSEVPQNLSASRPQDRQFILSSKKLLLSDSGFYLCAWISRDRGYYGYTFGSGTRLTVV.

This clone qualifies as medium-sized (0.01 to 0.1%). The chain recombines TRBV14 with TRBJ1-6; no clear D. The germline V gene has CDR1 SGHDN and CDR2 FVKESK. The CDR3 contains 13 residues. With 1 base removed from V and 11 bases from J, the gap between germline ends came to 9 bases. The CDR3 DNA reads as TGTGCCAGCAGCCAAGTATTTGGGACACCCCTCCACTTT. Amino acid sequence: CASSQVFGTPLHF.

The CDR3 reads CASSEAEGYEQYF. DNA for the CDR3: TGTGCCAGCAGTGAAGCCGAAGGTTACGAGCAGTACTTC. This sequence joins TRBV2 and TRBJ2-7; D is unresolved. With 0 bases removed from V and 4 bases from J, the gap between germline ends came to 7 bases. The CDR3 consists of 13 residues. The germline gives CDR1 SNHLY, CDR2 FYNNEI.

The J gene is TRBJ1-3, the V gene TRBV5-1; the D is unclear. V lost 4 bases, J lost 1 base, and 6 bases lay in between. The CDR3 is 13 amino acids. Germline lookup yields CDR1 SGHRS and CDR2 YFSETQ. The CDR3 protein is CASSIGSGNTIYF. The CDR3 nucleotides read TGCGCCAGCAGCATCGGGTCTGGAAACACCATATATTTT.

The chain is built from TRBV7-9 and TRBJ2-5; tentatively, D is TRBD2 (6 bases). Trimming removed 1 base at V and 3 bases at J, with 12 bases between. CDR1 is SEHNR and CDR2 is FQNEAQ in the germline V gene (reference sequence). This CDR3 is 15 amino acids long. CDR3 loop: CASSLELAMEETQYF. The CDR3 nucleotides read TGTGCCAGCAGCTTAGAACTAGCTATGGAAGAGACCCAGTACTTC.

This chain connects TRBV25-1 to TRBJ2-1; 9 nucleotides agree with TRBD1. Trimming removed 8 bases from V and 8 bases from J; junction bases left unmatched: 7. The CDR3 sequence is 13 residues long. Germline lookup yields CDR1 MGHDK and CDR2 SYGVNS. The CDR3 region is CASQDRGGYEQFF. The CDR3 nucleotides are TGTGCCAGCCAGGACAGGGGTGGCTATGAGCAGTTCTTC.

V and J are TRBV7-6 and TRBJ2-7, with TRBD2 identical over 14 bases. V was clipped by 5 bases and J by 3 bases; unmatched bases: 3. The germline V gene has CDR1 SGHVS and CDR2 FNYEAQ. The length of the CDR3 is 15 residues. The CDR3 sequence: CASSPGLAGGYEQYF. DNA of the CDR3: TGTGCCAGCAGCCCCGGACTAGCGGGGGGCTACGAGCAGTACTTC.

The CDR3 nucleotides read TGTGCCAGCAGCCCGAGCGGGGGGGCCAATGAGCAGTTCTTC. Translation gives CASSPSGGANEQFF. The gene calls are TRBV27 and TRBJ2-1, with 10 bases matching TRBD2. This CDR3 comprises 14 residues. After removal of 6 bases from V and 6 bases from J, the junction contained 5 bases not matched to a gene. Germline V gene lookup returns CDR1 MNHEY and CDR2 SMNVEV (reference sequence).

The genes are TRBV7-2 and TRBJ1-1; D is ambiguous. V was clipped by 3 bases and J by 7 bases, with 9 bases between them. Looked up from germline, CDR1 is SGHTA and CDR2 is FQGNSA. The CDR3 contains 12 residues. The CDR3 is CASSFNQVEAFF. The CDR3 DNA reads as TGTGCCAGCAGCTTTAACCAGGTTGAAGCTTTCTTT.

The J gene is TRBJ1-6, the V gene TRBV2; maybe TRBD1 (6 bases). Germline V gives CDR1 SNHLY, CDR2 FYNNEI. The CDR3 length is 16 residues. The V and J ends lost 7 bases and 11 bases respectively, with 24 bases between them. The CDR3 is CASTKPGTTRWTPLHF. The CDR3 nucleotides read TGTGCCAGCACTAAACCCGGGACAACCCGGTGGACACCCCTCCACTTT.

The V call is TRBV6-6, the J call TRBJ2-4; the D is unclear. With 5 bases removed from V and 0 bases from J, the gap between germline ends came to 8 bases. The CDR3 spans 14 residues. Germline-derived CDR1 and CDR2 are MNHNY and SVGAGI (reference sequence). This chain's CDR3 is CASSDPLAKNIQYF. The CDR3 DNA reads TGTGCCAGCAGTGACCCCTTAGCCAAAAACATTCAGTACTTC.

V and J are TRBV5-6 and TRBJ1-3, with 9 nucleotides matching TRBD1. In germline, CDR1 is SGHDT, CDR2 YYEEEE. V was clipped by 0 bases and J by 2 bases; unmatched bases: 6. The CDR3 has 17 residues. The CDR3 coding sequence is TGTGCCAGCAGCTTGGGGACAGGGGCGTCGGCTGGAAACACCATATATTTT. As protein: CASSLGTGASAGNTIYF.

The chain couples TRBV6-1 to TRBJ2-7; D not resolved. The germline CDR1 and CDR2 sequences are MNHNS and SASEGT. The CDR3 runs 13 residues. Trimming took off 7 bases at V and 3 bases at J, with 13 bases between the two ends. CDR3 coding DNA: TGTGCCAGCACCTTTAAATGGGGCTACGAGCAGTACTTC. Residues: CASTFKWGYEQYF.

V gene TRBV30 combines with J gene TRBJ1-3; no firm D call. The CDR3 runs to 14 residues. CDR1 GTSNPN and CDR2 SVGIG come from the germline V gene (reference sequence). The V end lost 2 bases, the J end lost 5 bases, and 13 bases lay between the germline ends. CDR3 bases: TGTGCCTGGAGTCCCCTGCACCTTCGAAACACCATATATTTT. Encoded protein: CAWSPLHLRNTIYF.

J is TRBJ1-2 and V is TRBV7-2, with D possibly matching TRBD1 (6 bases). Trimming pared 4 bases from V and 7 bases from J, leaving 19 bases between. The CDR3 length is 15 residues. From germline, CDR1 is SGHTA and CDR2 FQGNSA. The CDR3 region is CASSWGGSTSGGYTF. In DNA, the CDR3 is TGTGCCAGCAGCTGGGGGGGCTCGACCTCGGGTGGCTACACCTTC.

This chain links TRBV2 with TRBJ2-2; 9 nucleotides line up with TRBD2. The CDR3 sequence is 15 residues long. V lost 4 bases, J lost 10 bases, and 10 bases stayed unmatched. Germline V lookup: CDR1 SNHLY, CDR2 FYNNEI. The CDR3 DNA is TGTGCCAGCAGTGTGGCGGGGGGGCCACTGGAGGAGCTGTTTTTT. Protein: CASSVAGGPLEELFF.

The DNA for the CDR3 is TGTGCCAGTGGACGTGACAGGGACGAACGACAGAACTATGGCTACACCTTC. This gives the protein CASGRDRDERQNYGYTF. The V and J genes are TRBV19 and TRBJ1-2, with 7 bases lining up with TRBD1. From germline, CDR1 is LNHDA and CDR2 SQIVND (reference sequence). The J segment lost 2 bases and the V segment lost 8 bases, leaving 17 bases of the junction unmatched. This CDR3 has 17 residues.

The gene calls are TRBV7-6 and TRBJ1-2; D is unresolved. The V end was cut by 5 bases, the J end by 4 bases, with 14 bases between. The length of the CDR3 is 14 residues. Germline CDR1 is SGHVS and CDR2 is FNYEAQ. The CDR3 DNA follows: TGTGCCAGCAGCAAATCTCGAAAGACCTATGGCTACACCTTC. Its translation is CASSKSRKTYGYTF. Supplemented by reference TRBV7-6 and TRBJ1-2, the full variable domain reads GAGVSQSPRYKVTKRGQDVALRCDPISGHVSLYWYRQALGQGPEFLTYFNYEAQQDKSGLPNDRFSAERPEGSISTLTIQRTEQRDSAMYRCASSKSRKTYGYTFGSGTRLTVV.

The chain uses TRBV7-9 and TRBJ2-1; TRBD1 aligns across 9 bases. Germline-derived CDR1 and CDR2 are SEHNR and FQNEAQ (reference sequence). Losses at the gene ends were 6 bases for V and 6 bases for J; bases not matched to a gene: 6. The CDR3 length is 14 residues. The CDR3 spells CASRGQGLSNEQFF. CDR3 sequence (DNA): TGTGCCAGCAGGGGACAGGGACTGAGCAATGAGCAGTTCTTC. The variable domain in full, completed from reference TRBV7-9 and TRBJ2-1, reads DTGVSQNPRHKITKRGQNVTFRCDPISEHNRLYWYRQTLGQGPEFLTYFQNEAQLEKSRLLSDRFSAERPKGSFSTLEIQRTEQGDSAMYLCASRGQGLSNEQFFGPGTRLTVL.

This chain joins TRBV5-6 and TRBJ2-7; 8 bases are a match to TRBD2. CDR3 length equals 15 residues. Germline-derived CDR1 and CDR2 are SGHDT and YYEEEE. J was trimmed by 5 bases and V by 4 bases; bases with no gene match: 11. CDR3 residues: CASSRDRGTRNEQYF. The DNA of the CDR3 is TGTGCCAGCAGCCGGGACCGAGGGACTAGAAACGAGCAGTACTTC.

The chain carries TRBV19 and TRBJ1-2; TRBD1 agrees at 10 bases. The V and J ends lost 6 bases and 5 bases, in that order; junction bases with no gene match: 3. Germline V gene sequence: CDR1 LNHDA, CDR2 SQIVND (reference sequence). The CDR3 is 13 residues long. CDR3 sequence: CASSPGQGYGYTF. As DNA, the CDR3 is TGTGCCAGTAGCCCGGGACAGGGGTATGGCTACACCTTC. The entire variable domain, with the rest obtained from reference TRBV19 and TRBJ1-2, is as follows: DGGITQSPKYLFRKEGQNVTLSCEQNLNHDAMYWYRQDPGQGLRLIYYSQIVNDFQKGDIAEGYSVSREKKESFPLTVTSAQKNPTAFYLCASSPGQGYGYTFGSGTRLTVV.

The V call is TRBV13, the J call TRBJ1-1; possible D gene TRBD1, 6 bases. The CDR3 is made up of 14 amino acids. The germline CDR1 and CDR2 sequences are PRHDT and FYEKMQ (reference sequence). V lost 5 bases, J lost 11 bases, and 21 bases lay in between. CDR3 sequence (DNA): TGTGCCAGCAGCCCCGGCCTGAGGGGGTCGGAGGCTTTCTTT. As protein: CASSPGLRGSEAFF.

The chain combines TRBV4-1 with TRBJ2-7; 7 bases fit TRBD2. CDR3 size: 14 residues. V trimming: 4 bases; J trimming: 2 bases; junction bases outside the gene matches: 5. CDR1 MGHRA and CDR2 YSYEKL come from the germline V gene. In DNA, the CDR3 is TGCGCCAGCAGCCGAGCGGGGCAGGCCTACGAGCAGTACTTC. It codes for CASSRAGQAYEQYF.

CDR3 nucleotide sequence: TGTGCCAGCAGCTTAGGTGGGGCGGGTCCTAGCACAGATACGCAGTATTTT. It codes for CASSLGGAGPSTDTQYF. The chain couples TRBV7-2 to TRBJ2-3; D might be TRBD1 or TRBD2, each matching 5 bases. Trimming removed 1 base from V and 0 bases from J, with 14 bases in between. The germline CDR1 and CDR2 sequences are SGHTA and FQGNSA. The CDR3 is 17 residues long.